One and the same sample provided the 25 T cell receptor beta chains below, sequenced in a study of CD8 T cells in ankylosing spondylitis. Study-level points and caveats: Typical of ankylosing spondylitis blood, it appeared, was a TCR beta motif of eight highly homologous variants.

Antigens for these TCRs are unknown. TCRdb called the 5' RACE reads again in MiXCR, with one record for every CDR3 protein. The data contain some 700,000 distinct CDR3 sequences, about 20% of them singletons. Sequencing was carried out using blood, either unsorted or a sorted T cell fraction (not recorded which). All receptors come from a male donor with ankylosing spondylitis.

This clonotype was seen many times. The V and J genes are TRBV29-1 and TRBJ1-1, with TRBD1 matching 7 bases. The CDR3 has 13 residues. Germline V CDR1 and CDR2: SQVTM, ANQGSEA. J was trimmed by 3 bases and V by 3 bases; bases with no gene match: 4. For the CDR3, the DNA is TGCAGCGTTGAGTCAGGGGGGCACACTGAAGCTTTCTTT. Its protein is CSVESGGHTEAFF.

For the CDR3, the DNA is TGTGCCAGCAGCGGGACAGGGACCGTCTATAATTCACCCCTCCACTTT. Its protein is CASSGTGTVYNSPLHF. J is TRBJ1-6 and V is TRBV2; 9 bases fit TRBD1. CDR3 length: 16 residues. V dropped 6 bases and J dropped 3; count of bases not matched to a gene: 6. Germline values: CDR1 SNHLY, CDR2 FYNNEI. The entire variable domain, with the rest obtained from reference TRBV2 and TRBJ1-6, is as follows: EPEVTQTPSHQVTQMGQEVILRCVPISNHLYFYWYRQILGQKVEFLVSFYNNEISEKSEIFDDQFSVERPDGSNFTLKIRSTKLEDSAMYFCASSGTGTVYNSPLHFGNGTRLTVT.

The chain employs TRBV29-1 and TRBJ2-3; D may be TRBD2 (5 bases). There are 12 residues in the CDR3. The germline V gene encodes CDR1 SQVTM and CDR2 ANQGSEA. The V gene lost 6 bases and the J gene lost 0 bases, with 7 bases spanning the gap. The CDR3 DNA reads as TGCAGCGTGGACTCTAGCACAGATACGCAGTATTTT. Translation gives CSVDSSTDTQYF.

The genes are TRBV7-6 and TRBJ2-3; TRBD2 aligns across 11 bases. This CDR3 spans 15 amino acids. The germline gives CDR1 SGHVS, CDR2 FNYEAQ. The V segment lost 7 bases and the J segment 4 bases; nucleotides outside the gene matches: 7. The CDR3 region has the DNA TGTGCCAGCACCACGACTAGCGGGGAAGCAGATACGCAGTATTTT. It specifies CASTTTSGEADTQYF. Full variable domain (remainder filled in from reference TRBV7-6 and TRBJ2-3): GAGVSQSPRYKVTKRGQDVALRCDPISGHVSLYWYRQALGQGPEFLTYFNYEAQQDKSGLPNDRFSAERPEGSISTLTIQRTEQRDSAMYRCASTTTSGEADTQYFGPGTRLTVL.

The chain is built from TRBV7-8 and TRBJ1-4; the D gene is possibly TRBD1 (5 bases). Germline assignment: CDR1 SGHVS and CDR2 FQNEAQ. The length of the CDR3 is 16 residues. V was shortened by 1 base and J by 10 bases, with 19 bases between the two germline ends. DNA of the CDR3: TGTGCCAGCAGCTTAGAAGCAACGGCGGGACTGGCAAAACTGTTTTTT. It translates to CASSLEATAGLAKLFF.

J is TRBJ1-2 and V is TRBV6-1; D is unresolved. Trimming stripped 0 bases from V and 4 bases from J, with 12 bases between. CDR3 length equals 15 residues. Germline CDR1 is MNHNS and CDR2 is SASEGT. DNA of the CDR3: TGTGCCAGCAGTGAAGCGCTGGGCAGCGCCTATGGCTACACCTTC. It encodes CASSEALGSAYGYTF.

The gene calls are TRBV24-1 and TRBJ2-3; 10 positions match TRBD1. V was pared by 4 bases and J by 4 bases, with 7 bases of the junction left unmatched. The CDR3 has 16 amino acids. Germline CDR1 is KGHDR and CDR2 is SFDVKD. CDR3 region: CATSEPGTGVSDTQYF. The CDR3 DNA is TGTGCCACCAGTGAACCCGGGACAGGGGTGTCAGATACGCAGTATTTT.

This clonotype has more than one count but fewer than ten. J is TRBJ2-3 and V is TRBV4-1, with 16 nucleotides matching TRBD2. The CDR3 is 19 amino acids. Germline V gene lookup returns CDR1 MGHRA and CDR2 YSYEKL. The V and J ends lost 4 bases and 4 bases, in that order; junction bases with no gene match: 11. The CDR3 reads CASSPEGTSGGAFADTQYF. The DNA for the CDR3 is TGCGCCAGCAGCCCAGAAGGGACTAGCGGGGGGGCCTTCGCAGATACGCAGTATTTT.

The gene calls are TRBV3-1 and TRBJ2-1, with 7 bases matching TRBD2. The length of the CDR3 is 16 residues. Germline CDR1 LGHDT, CDR2 YNNKEL (reference sequence). The V segment lost 5 bases and the J segment 10 bases; nucleotides outside the gene matches: 17. CDR3: CASSEVSGSRSKEQFF. The CDR3 nucleotides are TGTGCCAGCAGCGAAGTTAGCGGGTCACGCTCCAAGGAGCAGTTCTTC.

The rearrangement joins TRBV2 to TRBJ1-2, with 8 bases lining up with TRBD1. This CDR3 comprises 14 residues. Looked up from germline, CDR1 is SNHLY and CDR2 is FYNNEI. With V trimmed by 7 bases and J by 7 bases, 11 bases remained unmatched. The CDR3 bases are TGTGCCAGCACCCAAGGCTGGACAGGGAGTGGCTACACCTTC. It codes for CASTQGWTGSGYTF.

This chain connects TRBV6-2 or TRBV6-3 to TRBJ2-4; 9 nucleotides match TRBD2. CDR1 and CDR2 (germline): MNHEY, SVGEGT. CDR3 length: 18 residues. V shed 7 bases and J 1 base; nucleotides not matched to a gene: 14. The CDR3 bases are TGTGCCAGCACTACTCGTAGCGGGAGTGGTGGGGCCAAAAACATTCAGTACTTC. Its translation: CASTTRSGSGGAKNIQYF.

The table lists this clonotype with a few counts. The chain carries TRBV10-3 and TRBJ2-1; no definite D call. CDR3 length: 15 residues. Trimming cost V 3 bases and J 6 bases, with 15 bases left between them. CDR1 and CDR2 from the germline V gene are ENHRY and SYGVKD. CDR3 in amino acids: CAISESIRGTNEQFF. The CDR3 DNA follows: TGTGCCATCAGTGAATCTATACGCGGAACCAATGAGCAGTTCTTC.

This clonotype was found a few times. The V gene is TRBV20-1, the J gene TRBJ2-7; 9 nucleotides line up with TRBD1. Germline lookup yields CDR1 DFQATT and CDR2 SNEGSKA (reference sequence). V lost 0 bases, J lost 6 bases, and 15 bases stayed unmatched. The CDR3 extends over 17 amino acids. Written as DNA, the CDR3 is TGCAGTGCTAGAGAGAGAAGATCCGGGACAGGGACCGGCGAGCAGTACTTC. It specifies CSARERRSGTGTGEQYF.

V usage is TRBV10-3 and J usage is TRBJ2-7; D ambiguous. Deletions cut 7 bases from V and 0 bases from J, with 10 bases between. Germline CDR1 ENHRY, CDR2 SYGVKD. The CDR3 totals 13 residues. The CDR3 protein is CAITDGSSYEQYF. The DNA for the CDR3 is TGTGCCATCACGGACGGCAGCTCCTACGAGCAGTACTTC.

DNA for the CDR3: TGTGCCAGCAGTCTCCTCCCGGGGGTCCTCTACGAGCAGTACTTC. It translates to CASSLLPGVLYEQYF. The rearrangement joins TRBV6-1 to TRBJ2-7; tentative D call: TRBD2 (6 bases). The CDR3 sequence is 15 residues long. Per the germline V gene, CDR1 is MNHNS and CDR2 is SASEGT. Trimming removed 5 bases from V and 3 bases from J, with 17 bases in between.

The chain joins TRBV2 to TRBJ2-3; 9 nucleotides agree with TRBD2. This CDR3 is 14 amino acids long. V gave up 5 bases and J gave up 4 bases; unmatched junction bases: 4. Looked up from germline, CDR1 is SNHLY and CDR2 is FYNNEI. The CDR3 DNA is TGTGCCAGCAGTAAGCGGGAGGAGGCAGATACGCAGTATTTT. As protein: CASSKREEADTQYF.

A few counts support this clonotype. V is TRBV5-5 and J is TRBJ2-7; 8 bases are shared with TRBD2. From germline, CDR1 is SGHKS and CDR2 YYEKEE (reference sequence). V lost 0 bases, J lost 7 bases, and 9 bases stayed unmatched. The CDR3 is 15 amino acids. The CDR3 reads CASSLGSGTTWEQYF. The CDR3 nucleotides read TGTGCCAGCAGCTTGGGTAGCGGGACTACTTGGGAGCAGTACTTC.

This clonotype was seen more than once but under ten times. The chain recombines TRBV29-1 with TRBJ1-2; D gene uncertain. Germline V gene lookup returns CDR1 SQVTM and CDR2 ANQGSEA. Trimming shortened V by 1 base and J by 0 bases, and 3 bases separated the two germline ends. This CDR3 region has 12 residues. The CDR3 DNA follows: TGCAGCGTTGAAGCAGCTAACTATGGCTACACCTTC. Its protein product is CSVEAANYGYTF.

This clonotype has more than one count but fewer than ten. The CDR3 region is CASSLVGAGGETQYF. The DNA of the CDR3 is TGCGCCAGCAGCTTGGTTGGAGCGGGAGGGGAGACCCAGTACTTC. The J gene is TRBJ2-5, the V gene TRBV5-1; 10 positions match TRBD2. With 0 bases clipped from V and 5 bases from J, the junction kept 4 bases outside the gene matches. Germline V gene lookup returns CDR1 SGHRS and CDR2 YFSETQ. This CDR3 region has 15 residues.

The chain has TRBV5-1 and TRBJ1-2; D call uncertain. The CDR3 sequence is 14 residues long. V dropped 0 bases and J dropped 5 bases, with 11 bases sitting between them. The germline V gene has CDR1 SGHRS and CDR2 YFSETQ. CDR3 nucleotides: TGCGCCAGCAGCTTGGATTGGGGAGGTTATGGCTACACCTTC. It translates to CASSLDWGGYGYTF.

This clonotype showed up just a few times. The J gene is TRBJ2-3, the V gene TRBV7-2, with 7 bases that match TRBD1. The CDR3 is made up of 15 amino acids. Germline V CDR1 and CDR2: SGHTA, FQGNSA. V shed 5 bases, J shed 2 bases, and the junction held 7 bases outside the gene matches. The CDR3 sequence is CASSQGGDLTDTQYF. The CDR3 coding sequence is TGTGCCAGCAGCCAAGGGGGCGATCTCACAGATACGCAGTATTTT.

The V and J genes are TRBV5-1 and TRBJ2-3, with TRBD2 as a possible D gene (5 bases). V was clipped by 0 bases and J by 6 bases, with 14 bases between them. The CDR3 is made up of 15 amino acids. The germline CDR1 and CDR2 sequences are SGHRS and YFSETQ. CDR3 sequence: CASSLDRGSSDTQYF. CDR3 DNA sequence: TGCGCCAGCAGCTTGGATCGAGGGTCTAGCGATACGCAGTATTTT.

CDR3 nucleotides: TGTGCCAGCAGTTCACCCCGGGGCGGGGACTACGAGCAGTACTTC. Its translation: CASSSPRGGDYEQYF. The V call is TRBV28, the J call TRBJ2-7, with D perhaps matching TRBD2 (6 bases). The CDR3 spans 15 residues. The germline V and J ends were trimmed by 4 bases and 3 bases, with 16 bases remaining between them. Germline V gene data show CDR1 as MDHEN and CDR2 as SYDVKM. Filled out from reference TRBV28 and TRBJ2-7, the complete variable domain reads DVKVTQSSRYLVKRTGEKVFLECVQDMDHENMFWYRQDPGLGLRLIYFSYDVKMKEKGDIPEGYSVSREKKERFSLILESASTNQTSMYLCASSSPRGGDYEQYFGPGTRLTVT.

There are a few counts of this clonotype. Its ends do not fully match the called genes, so a read error is possible. The V and J genes are TRBV5-1 and TRBJ2-7; 11 bases are shared with TRBD1. Germline assignment: CDR1 SGHRS and CDR2 YFSETQ. The CDR3 covers 14 residues. This CDR3 reads CASSTGTGGYEQYF. In DNA form, the CDR3 reads TGTGCCAGCAGTACCGGGACAGGGGGTTACGAGCAGTACTTC.

The chain combines TRBV24-1 with TRBJ2-7, with 10 bases that match TRBD2. The CDR3 length is 16 residues. The V segment lost 4 bases and the J segment 3 bases; nucleotides outside the gene matches: 8. Germline loops: CDR1 KGHDR, CDR2 SFDVKD. CDR3: CATSEVVSGRDYEQYF. The CDR3 nucleotides are TGTGCCACCAGTGAAGTTGTGAGCGGGAGGGACTACGAGCAGTACTTC.